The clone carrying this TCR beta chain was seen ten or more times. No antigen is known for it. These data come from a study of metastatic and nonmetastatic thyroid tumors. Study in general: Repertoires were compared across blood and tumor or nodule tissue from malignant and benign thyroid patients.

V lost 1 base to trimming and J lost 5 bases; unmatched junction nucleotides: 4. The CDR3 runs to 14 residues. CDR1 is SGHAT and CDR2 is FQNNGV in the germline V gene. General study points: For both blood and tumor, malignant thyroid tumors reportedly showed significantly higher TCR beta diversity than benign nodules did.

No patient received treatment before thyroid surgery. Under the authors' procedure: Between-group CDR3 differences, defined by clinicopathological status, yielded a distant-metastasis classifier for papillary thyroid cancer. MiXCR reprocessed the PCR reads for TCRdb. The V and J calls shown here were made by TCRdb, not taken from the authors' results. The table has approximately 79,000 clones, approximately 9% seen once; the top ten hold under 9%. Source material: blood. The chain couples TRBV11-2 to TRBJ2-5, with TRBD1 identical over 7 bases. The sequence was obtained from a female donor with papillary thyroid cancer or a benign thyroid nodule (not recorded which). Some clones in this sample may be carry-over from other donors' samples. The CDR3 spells CASSLGTGGETQYF. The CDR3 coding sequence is TGTGCCAGCAGCTTAGGGACAGGCGGCGAGACCCAGTACTTC.